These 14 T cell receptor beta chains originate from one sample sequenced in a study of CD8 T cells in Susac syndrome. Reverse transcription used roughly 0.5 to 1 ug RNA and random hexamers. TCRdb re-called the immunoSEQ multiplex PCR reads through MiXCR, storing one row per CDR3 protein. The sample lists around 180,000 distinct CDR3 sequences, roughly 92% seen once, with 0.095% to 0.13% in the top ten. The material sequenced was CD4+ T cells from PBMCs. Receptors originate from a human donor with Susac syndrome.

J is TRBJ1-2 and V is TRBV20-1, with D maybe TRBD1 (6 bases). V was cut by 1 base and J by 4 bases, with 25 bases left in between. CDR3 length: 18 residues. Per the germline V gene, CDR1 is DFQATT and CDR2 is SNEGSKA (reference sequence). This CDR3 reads CSARGRLDRKFLFYGYTF. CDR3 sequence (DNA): TGCAGTGCTAGAGGTCGCCTGGACAGAAAGTTTTTATTCTATGGCTACACCTTC.

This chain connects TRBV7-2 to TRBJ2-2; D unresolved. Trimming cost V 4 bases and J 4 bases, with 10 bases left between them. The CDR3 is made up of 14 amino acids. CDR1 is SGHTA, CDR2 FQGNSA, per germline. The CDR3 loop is CASSSYKSTGELFF. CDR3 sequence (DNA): TGTGCCAGCAGCTCGTACAAGAGCACCGGGGAGCTGTTTTTT. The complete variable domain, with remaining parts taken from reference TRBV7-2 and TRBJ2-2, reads GAGVSQSPSNKVTEKGKDVELRCDPISGHTALYWYRQSLGQGLEFLIYFQGNSAPDKSGLPSDRFSAERTGGSVSTLTIQRTQQEDSAVYLCASSSYKSTGELFFGEGSRLTVL.

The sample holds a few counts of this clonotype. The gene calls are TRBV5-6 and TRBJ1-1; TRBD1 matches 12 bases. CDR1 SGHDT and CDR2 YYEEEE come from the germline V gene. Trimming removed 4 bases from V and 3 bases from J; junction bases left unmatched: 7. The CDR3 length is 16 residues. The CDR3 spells CASSTGTGGVYTEAFF. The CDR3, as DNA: TGTGCCAGCAGCACGGGGACAGGGGGCGTTTACACTGAAGCTTTCTTT.

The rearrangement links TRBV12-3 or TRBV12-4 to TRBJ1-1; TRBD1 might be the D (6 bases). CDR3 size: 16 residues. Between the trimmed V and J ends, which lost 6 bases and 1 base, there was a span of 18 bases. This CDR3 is CASSRYREGANTEAFF. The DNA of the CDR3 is TGTGCCAGCAGCCGTTACAGGGAAGGGGCGAACACTGAAGCTTTCTTT.

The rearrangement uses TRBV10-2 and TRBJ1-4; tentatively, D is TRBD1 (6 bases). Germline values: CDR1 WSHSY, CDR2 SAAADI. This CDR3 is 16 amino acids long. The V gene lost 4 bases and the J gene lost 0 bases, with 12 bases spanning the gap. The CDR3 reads CASSVGGFATNEKLFF. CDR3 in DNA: TGCGCCAGCAGTGTGGGGGGCTTTGCAACTAATGAAAAACTGTTTTTT.

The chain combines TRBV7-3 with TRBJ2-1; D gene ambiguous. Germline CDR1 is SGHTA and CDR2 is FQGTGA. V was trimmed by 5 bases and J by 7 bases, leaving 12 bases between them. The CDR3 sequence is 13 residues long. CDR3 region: CASSIDPRNEQFF. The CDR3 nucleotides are TGTGCCAGCAGCATTGACCCAAGGAATGAGCAGTTCTTC.

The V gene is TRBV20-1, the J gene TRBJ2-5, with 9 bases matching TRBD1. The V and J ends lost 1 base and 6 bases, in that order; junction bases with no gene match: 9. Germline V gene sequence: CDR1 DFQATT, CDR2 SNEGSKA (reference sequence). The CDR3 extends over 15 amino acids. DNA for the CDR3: TGCAGTGCTAGAGCTCCGACAGGGGGAGTGCAGACCCAGTACTTC. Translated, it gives CSARAPTGGVQTQYF.

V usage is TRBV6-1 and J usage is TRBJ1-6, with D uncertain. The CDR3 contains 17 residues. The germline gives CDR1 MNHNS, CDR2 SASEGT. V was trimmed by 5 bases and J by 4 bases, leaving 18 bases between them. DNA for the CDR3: TGTGCCAGCAGTCCTTCTGACCGGGAATGGTATAATTCACCCCTCCACTTT. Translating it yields CASSPSDREWYNSPLHF.

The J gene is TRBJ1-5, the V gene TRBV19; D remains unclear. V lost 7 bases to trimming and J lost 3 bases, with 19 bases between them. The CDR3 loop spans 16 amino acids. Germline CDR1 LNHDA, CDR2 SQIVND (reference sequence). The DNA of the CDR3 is TGTGCCAGTATGTATCGGGCAGGAGCCTCCAATCAGCCCCAGCATTTT. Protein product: CASMYRAGASNQPQHF.

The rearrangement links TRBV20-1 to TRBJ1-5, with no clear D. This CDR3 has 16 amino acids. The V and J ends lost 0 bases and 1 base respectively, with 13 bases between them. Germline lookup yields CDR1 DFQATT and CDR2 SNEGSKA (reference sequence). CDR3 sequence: CSARDRHVGSNQPQHF. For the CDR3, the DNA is TGCAGTGCTAGAGACAGGCATGTGGGAAGCAATCAGCCCCAGCATTTT.

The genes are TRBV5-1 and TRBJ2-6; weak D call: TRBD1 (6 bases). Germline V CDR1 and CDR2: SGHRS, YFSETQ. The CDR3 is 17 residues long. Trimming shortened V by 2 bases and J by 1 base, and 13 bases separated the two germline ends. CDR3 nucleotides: TGCGCCAGCAGCTTACCGGGACAATTTTCTGGGGCCAACGTCCTGACTTTC. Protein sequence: CASSLPGQFSGANVLTF.

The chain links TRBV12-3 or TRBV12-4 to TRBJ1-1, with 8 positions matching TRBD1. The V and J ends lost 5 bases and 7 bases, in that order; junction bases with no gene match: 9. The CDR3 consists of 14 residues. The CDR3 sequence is CASSPTGGSDEAFF. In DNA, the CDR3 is TGTGCCAGCAGTCCAACAGGGGGGAGTGATGAAGCTTTCTTT.

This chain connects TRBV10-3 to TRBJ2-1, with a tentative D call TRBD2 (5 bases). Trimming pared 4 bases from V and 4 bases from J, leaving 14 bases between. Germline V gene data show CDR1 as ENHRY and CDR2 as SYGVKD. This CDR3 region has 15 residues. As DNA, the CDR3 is TGTGCCATCAGTGGTGTCAGCCCGGGGTACAATGAGCAGTTCTTC. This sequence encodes CAISGVSPGYNEQFF.

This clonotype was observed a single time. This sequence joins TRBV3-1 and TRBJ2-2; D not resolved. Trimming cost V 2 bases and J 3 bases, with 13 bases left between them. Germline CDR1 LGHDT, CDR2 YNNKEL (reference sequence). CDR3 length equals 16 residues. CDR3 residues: CASSQRLADYTGELFF. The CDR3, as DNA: TGTGCCAGCAGCCAAAGGTTGGCAGACTACACCGGGGAGCTGTTTTTT. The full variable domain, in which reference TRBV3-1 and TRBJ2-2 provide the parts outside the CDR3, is DTAVSQTPKYLVTQMGNDKSIKCEQNLGHDTMYWYKQDSKKFLKIMFSYNNKELIINETVPNRFSPKSPDKAHLNLHINSLELGDSAVYFCASSQRLADYTGELFFGEGSRLTVL.